This T cell receptor (beta chain) was sequenced for a study of blood T cells in healthy people across ages. Combining a sample-barcoded 5' primer with a J-beta primer mix, a second PCR ran for 7 to 11 cycles. TCRdb reanalysed the 5' RACE reads using MiXCR and keeps one entry per CDR3 protein. The sample lists 600,000 to 850,000 distinct CDR3 sequences, approximately 25% occurring once. Germline V gene sequence: CDR1 MGHRA, CDR2 YSYEKL. The CDR3 consists of 18 residues. Trimming removed 0 bases from V and 6 bases from J, with 24 bases in between. There are a few counts of this clonotype. Separately, the same data were catalogued under a study of T cells of mothers and their children. As reported in that work: Over 8 million reads per mother and around 3.2 million per child were obtained.

The rearrangement uses TRBV4-1 and TRBJ2-7; TRBD2 is a possible D gene (6 bases). The sequencing sample was made of blood. The clonotype comes from a boy younger than 18 in good health. The CDR3 loop reads CASSQDGFGTPIDGEQYF. In DNA form, the CDR3 reads TGCGCCAGCAGCCAAGATGGGTTCGGGACTCCCATAGACGGCGAGCAGTACTTC.